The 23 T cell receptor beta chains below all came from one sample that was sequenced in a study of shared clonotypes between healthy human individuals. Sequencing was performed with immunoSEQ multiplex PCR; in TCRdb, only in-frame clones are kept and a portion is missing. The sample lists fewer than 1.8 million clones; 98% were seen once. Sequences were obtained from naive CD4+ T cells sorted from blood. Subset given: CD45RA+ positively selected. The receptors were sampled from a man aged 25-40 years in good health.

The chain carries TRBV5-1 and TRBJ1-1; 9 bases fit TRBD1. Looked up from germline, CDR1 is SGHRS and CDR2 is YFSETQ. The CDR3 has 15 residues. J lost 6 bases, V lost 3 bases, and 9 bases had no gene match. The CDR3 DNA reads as TGCGCCAGCAGCTCGGACAGGGGTTCTAATGCTGAAGCTTTCTTT. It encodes CASSSDRGSNAEAFF.

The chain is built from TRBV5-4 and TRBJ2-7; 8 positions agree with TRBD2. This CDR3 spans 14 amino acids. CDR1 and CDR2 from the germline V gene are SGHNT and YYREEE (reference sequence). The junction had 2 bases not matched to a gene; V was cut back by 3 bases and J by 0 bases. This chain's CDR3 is CASSWTSTSYEQYF. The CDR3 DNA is TGTGCCAGCAGCTGGACTAGCACCTCCTACGAGCAGTACTTC.

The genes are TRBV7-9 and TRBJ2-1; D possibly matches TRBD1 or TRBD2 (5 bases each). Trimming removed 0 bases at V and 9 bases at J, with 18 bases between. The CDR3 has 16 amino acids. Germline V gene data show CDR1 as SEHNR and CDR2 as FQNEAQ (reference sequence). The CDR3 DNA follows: TGTGCCAGCAGCTTAGCGGTAGGGGTAGGCCGGGGTGAGCAGTTCTTC. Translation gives CASSLAVGVGRGEQFF.

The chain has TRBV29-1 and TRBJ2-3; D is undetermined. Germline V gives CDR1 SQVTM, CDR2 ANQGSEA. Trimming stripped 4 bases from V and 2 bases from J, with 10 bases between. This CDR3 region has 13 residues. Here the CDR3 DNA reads TGCAGCGTTGCCCTCCCCTTCACAGATACGCAGTATTTT. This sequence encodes CSVALPFTDTQYF.

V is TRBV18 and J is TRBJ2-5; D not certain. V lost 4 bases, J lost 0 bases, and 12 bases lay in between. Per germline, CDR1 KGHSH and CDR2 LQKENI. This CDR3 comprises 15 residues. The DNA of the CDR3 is TGTGCCAGCTCACTTGTTAACAGTTACCAAGAGACCCAGTACTTC. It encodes CASSLVNSYQETQYF.

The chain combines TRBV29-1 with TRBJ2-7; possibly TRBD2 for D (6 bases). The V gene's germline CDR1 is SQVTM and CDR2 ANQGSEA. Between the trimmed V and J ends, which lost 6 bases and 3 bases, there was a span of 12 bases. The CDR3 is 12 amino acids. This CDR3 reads CSVGGTLYEQYF. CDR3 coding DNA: TGCAGCGTGGGTGGGACTCTCTACGAGCAGTACTTC.

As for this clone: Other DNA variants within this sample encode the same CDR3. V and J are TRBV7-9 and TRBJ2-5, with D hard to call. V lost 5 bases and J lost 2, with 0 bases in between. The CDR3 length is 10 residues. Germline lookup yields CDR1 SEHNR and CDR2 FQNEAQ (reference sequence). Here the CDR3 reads CASSQETQYF. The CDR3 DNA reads TGTGCCAGCAGCCAAGAGACCCAGTACTTC.

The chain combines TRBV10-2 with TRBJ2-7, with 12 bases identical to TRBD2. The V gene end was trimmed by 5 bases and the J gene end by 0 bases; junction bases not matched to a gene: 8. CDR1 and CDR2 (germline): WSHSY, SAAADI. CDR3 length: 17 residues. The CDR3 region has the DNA TGCGCCAGCAGTCCTGGGACTAGCGGGTCAAACTCCTACGAGCAGTACTTC. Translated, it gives CASSPGTSGSNSYEQYF.

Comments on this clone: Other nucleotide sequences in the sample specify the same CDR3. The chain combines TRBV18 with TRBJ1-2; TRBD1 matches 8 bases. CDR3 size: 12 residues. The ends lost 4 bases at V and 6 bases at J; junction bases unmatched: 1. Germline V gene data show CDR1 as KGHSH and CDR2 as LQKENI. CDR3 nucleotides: TGTGCCAGCTCACTGGACAGGGATGGCTACACCTTC. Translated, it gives CASSLDRDGYTF.

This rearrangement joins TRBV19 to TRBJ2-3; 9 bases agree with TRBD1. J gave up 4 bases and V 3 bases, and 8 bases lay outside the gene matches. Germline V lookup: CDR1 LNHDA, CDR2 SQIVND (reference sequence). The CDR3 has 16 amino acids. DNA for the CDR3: TGTGCCAGTAGTATCTCCGGACAGGGGTTCGCAGATACGCAGTATTTT. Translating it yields CASSISGQGFADTQYF.

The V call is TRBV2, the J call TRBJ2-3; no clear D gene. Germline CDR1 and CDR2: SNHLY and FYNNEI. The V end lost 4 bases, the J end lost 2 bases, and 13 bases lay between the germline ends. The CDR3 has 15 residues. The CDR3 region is CASSGDLHPTDTQYF. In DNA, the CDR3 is TGTGCCAGCAGTGGGGATCTACACCCCACAGATACGCAGTATTTT.

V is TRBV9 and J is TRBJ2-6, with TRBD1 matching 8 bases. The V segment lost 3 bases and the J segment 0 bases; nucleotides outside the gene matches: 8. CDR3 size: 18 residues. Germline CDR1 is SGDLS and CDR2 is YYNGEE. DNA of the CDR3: TGTGCCAGCAGCGGAGCCGGGACAGGCTTCTCTGGGGCCAACGTCCTGACTTTC. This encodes CASSGAGTGFSGANVLTF.

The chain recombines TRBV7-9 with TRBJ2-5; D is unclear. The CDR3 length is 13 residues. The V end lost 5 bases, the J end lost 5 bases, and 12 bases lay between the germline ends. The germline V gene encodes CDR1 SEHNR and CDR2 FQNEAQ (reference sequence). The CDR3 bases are TGTGCCAGCAGCACTCTGGTGGGGGAGACCCAGTACTTC. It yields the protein CASSTLVGETQYF.

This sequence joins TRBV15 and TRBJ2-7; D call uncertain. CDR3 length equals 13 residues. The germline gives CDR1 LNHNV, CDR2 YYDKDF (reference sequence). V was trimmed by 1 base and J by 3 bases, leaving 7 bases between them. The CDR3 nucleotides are TGTGCCACCAGCAGAGCTTTCAACTACGAGCAGTACTTC. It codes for CATSRAFNYEQYF.

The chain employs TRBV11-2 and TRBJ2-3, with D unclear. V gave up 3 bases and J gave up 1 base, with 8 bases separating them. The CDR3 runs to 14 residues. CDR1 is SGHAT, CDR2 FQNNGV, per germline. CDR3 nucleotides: TGTGCCAGCAGCTTGAGGTCGGGCACAGATACGCAGTATTTT. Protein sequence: CASSLRSGTDTQYF.

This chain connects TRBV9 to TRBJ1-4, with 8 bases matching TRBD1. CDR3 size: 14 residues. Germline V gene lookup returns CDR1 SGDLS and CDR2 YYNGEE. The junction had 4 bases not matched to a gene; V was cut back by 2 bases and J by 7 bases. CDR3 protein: CASSVGQGREKLFF. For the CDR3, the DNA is TGTGCCAGCAGCGTCGGACAGGGTCGTGAAAAACTGTTTTTT.

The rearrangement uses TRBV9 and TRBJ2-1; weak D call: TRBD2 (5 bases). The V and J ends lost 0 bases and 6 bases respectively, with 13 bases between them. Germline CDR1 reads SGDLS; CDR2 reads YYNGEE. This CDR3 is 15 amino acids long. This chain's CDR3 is CASSVAGIGINEQFF. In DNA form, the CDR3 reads TGTGCCAGCAGCGTAGCGGGAATCGGGATCAATGAGCAGTTCTTC.

CDR3 protein: CASSLQPETQYF. The CDR3 DNA follows: TGTGCCAGCAGCCTCCAACCGGAGACCCAGTACTTC. The rearrangement uses TRBV7-9 and TRBJ2-5; D remains unclear. This CDR3 is 12 amino acids long. The ends were cut back, 5 bases at V and 5 bases at J, with 9 bases in the middle. Germline loops: CDR1 SEHNR, CDR2 FQNEAQ (reference sequence).

CDR3 residues: CASRGGTDTQYF. In DNA, the CDR3 is TGTGCCAGCCGAGGGGGCACAGATACGCAGTATTTT. The chain links TRBV9 to TRBJ2-3; tentatively, D is TRBD1 or TRBD2 (5 bases each). Trimming took off 7 bases at V and 1 base at J, with 7 bases between the two ends. There are 12 residues in the CDR3. Germline V gene sequence: CDR1 SGDLS, CDR2 YYNGEE.

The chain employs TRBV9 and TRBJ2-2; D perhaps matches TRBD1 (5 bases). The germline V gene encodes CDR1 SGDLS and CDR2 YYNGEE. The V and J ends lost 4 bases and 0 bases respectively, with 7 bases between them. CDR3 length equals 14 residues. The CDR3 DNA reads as TGTGCCAGCAGCAGACAGACGAACACCGGGGAGCTGTTTTTT. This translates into CASSRQTNTGELFF.

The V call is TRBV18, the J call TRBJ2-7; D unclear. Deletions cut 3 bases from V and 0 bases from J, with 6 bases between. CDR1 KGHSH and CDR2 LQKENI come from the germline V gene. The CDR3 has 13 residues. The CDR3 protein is CASSPSHSYEQYF. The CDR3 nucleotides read TGTGCCAGCTCACCTAGTCACTCCTACGAGCAGTACTTC.

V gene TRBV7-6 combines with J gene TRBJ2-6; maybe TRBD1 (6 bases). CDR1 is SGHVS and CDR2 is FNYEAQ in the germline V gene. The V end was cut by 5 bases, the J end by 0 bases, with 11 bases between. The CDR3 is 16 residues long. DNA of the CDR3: TGTGCCAGCAGCCTCTTACAGGGCTCTGGGGCCAACGTCCTGACTTTC. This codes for CASSLLQGSGANVLTF.

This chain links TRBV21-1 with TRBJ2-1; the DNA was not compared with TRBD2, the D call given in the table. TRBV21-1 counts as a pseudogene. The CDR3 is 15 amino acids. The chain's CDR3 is CANLLSGSLDNEQFF. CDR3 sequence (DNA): TGTGCCAACCTCCTTAGCGGGAGCTTGGACAATGAGCAGTTCTTC.